Sequencing of this T cell receptor beta chain was carried out in a study of blood T cell repertoires in COVID-19. Overall study: Collection of acute and convalescent COVID-19 samples took place in the United States, Italy and Spain.

V shed 2 bases and J shed 5 bases, with 10 bases lying between them. Per the germline V gene, CDR1 is SGHRS and CDR2 is YFSETQ. This CDR3 has 13 residues. This clone was seen only once. Under the authors' procedure: For nucleated cells, counts were estimated from reference gene primer amplification. Clones were read by immunoSEQ multiplex PCR, and TCRdb kept only the in-frame ones, dropping some. V, J and clone size are taken as reported in that table, and D and trimming were inferred from the DNA itself. This sample has 180,000 or so clones; approximately 80% occur once, and the top ten carry approximately 10%.

The genes are TRBV5-1 and TRBJ2-5; D call uncertain. The TCR comes from a woman aged 40 to 50 with COVID-19, enrolled during active disease. Source material: peripheral blood. CDR3 in DNA: TGCGCCAGCAGCTTTCCCGGGTTGGAGACCCAGTACTTC. It translates to CASSFPGLETQYF.